The rows below give T cell receptor beta chains drawn from one sample of a study of cytomegalovirus exposure and HLA in healthy donors. The table came from immunoSEQ multiplex PCR; TCRdb's copy has only in-frame clones and leaves some out. In the table there are some 120,000 clones, around 77% of which are singletons. The sample taken for sequencing was PBMCs. The receptors originated from a man between 18 and 35 years old in good health and CMV-seropositive. Both conserved end residues are part of each CDR3. The order of the fields is J gene, clone size, V gene, D gene, CDR3 protein, CDR3 DNA. The D gene is left open where the match is weak. Clone size is shown for a subset of rows, as once, few, many or a class of expanded clone.

J: TRBJ1-5
size: -
V: TRBV10-3
D: TRBD1
CDR3: CAISESLRTGGPKGQHF
DNA: TGTGCCATCAGTGAATCTCTTAGGACAGGGGGACCTAAGGGCCAGCATTTT

J: TRBJ1-5
size: -
V: TRBV2
D: -
CDR3: CASMTDRNQPQHF
DNA: TGTGCCAGCATGACGGACAGAAATCAGCCCCAGCATTTT

J: TRBJ1-2
size: -
V: TRBV27
D: -
CDR3: CASSFSGYGYTF
DNA: TGTGCCAGCAGTTTTTCAGGCTATGGCTACACCTTC

J: TRBJ2-7
size: -
V: TRBV10-3
D: TRBD1
CDR3: CAISDFGTANSYEQYF
DNA: TGTGCCATCAGTGATTTTGGGACAGCTAACTCCTACGAGCAGTACTTC

J: TRBJ1-2
size: -
V: TRBV4-2
D: TRBD1
CDR3: CASSHIGTGGSNYGYTF
DNA: TGTGCCAGCAGCCACATCGGGACAGGGGGTTCTAACTATGGCTACACCTTC

J: TRBJ1-2
size: -
V: TRBV30
D: -
CDR3: CAWSVRGVGYTF
DNA: TGTGCCTGGAGTGTACGGGGGGTTGGCTACACCTTC

J: TRBJ1-2
size: once
V: TRBV6-5
D: -
CDR3: CASSWGGLDGYTF
DNA: TGTGCCAGCAGTTGGGGGGGATTGGATGGCTACACCTTC

J: TRBJ1-1
size: -
V: TRBV19
D: -
CDR3: CASRRQTSWTMNTEAFF
DNA: TGTGCCAGTAGGAGACAGACGTCATGGACCATGAACACTGAAGCTTTCTTT

J: TRBJ2-3
size: -
V: TRBV7-6
D: -
CDR3: CASSLGASTDTQYF
DNA: TGTGCCAGCAGCCTGGGGGCTAGCACAGATACGCAGTATTTT

J: TRBJ1-5
size: few
V: TRBV6-5
D: -
CDR3: CAAGPEGNQPQHF
DNA: TGTGCCGCGGGACCGGAGGGGAATCAGCCCCAGCATTTT

J: TRBJ2-7
size: -
V: TRBV19
D: TRBD1
CDR3: CASSISARTGGYEQYF
DNA: TGTGCCAGTAGTATTAGTGCTAGGACAGGGGGGTACGAGCAGTACTTC

J: TRBJ2-5
size: -
V: TRBV7-3
D: TRBD2
CDR3: CASSSSGGYQETQYF
DNA: TGTGCCAGCAGCAGTAGCGGGGGCTACCAAGAGACCCAGTACTTC

J: TRBJ1-1
size: -
V: TRBV19
D: -
CDR3: CASSWGGNTEAFF
DNA: TGTGCCAGTAGCTGGGGAGGGAACACTGAAGCTTTCTTT

J: TRBJ2-1
size: once
V: TRBV11-3
D: TRBD2
CDR3: CASSASGGVGNEQFF
DNA: TGTGCCAGCAGTGCTAGCGGGGGAGTGGGGAATGAGCAGTTCTTC

J: TRBJ2-7
size: few
V: TRBV11-2
D: TRBD1
CDR3: CASRKETGEYYEQYF
DNA: TGTGCCAGCAGGAAGGAGACAGGGGAATACTACGAGCAGTACTTC

J: TRBJ2-5
size: once
V: TRBV15
D: TRBD2
CDR3: CATSRGGDHQETQYF
DNA: TGTGCCACCAGCAGGGGGGGGGACCATCAAGAGACCCAGTACTTC

J: TRBJ2-7
size: -
V: TRBV4-1
D: TRBD1
CDR3: CASSQVTGDYEQYF
DNA: TGCGCCAGCAGCCAAGTAACAGGGGACTACGAGCAGTACTTC

J: TRBJ2-7
size: -
V: TRBV27
D: TRBD2
CDR3: CASNGGSHYEQYF
DNA: TGTGCCAGCAACGGCGGGAGCCACTACGAGCAGTACTTC

J: TRBJ2-2
size: -
V: TRBV5-1
D: TRBD1
CDR3: CASSWALTGGASGELFF
DNA: TGCGCCAGCAGCTGGGCCTTAACAGGGGGCGCGTCCGGGGAGCTGTTTTTT

J: TRBJ1-1
size: once
V: TRBV5-1
D: -
CDR3: CASSLVQPNTEAFF
DNA: TGCGCCAGCAGCTTGGTACAGCCGAACACTGAAGCTTTCTTT